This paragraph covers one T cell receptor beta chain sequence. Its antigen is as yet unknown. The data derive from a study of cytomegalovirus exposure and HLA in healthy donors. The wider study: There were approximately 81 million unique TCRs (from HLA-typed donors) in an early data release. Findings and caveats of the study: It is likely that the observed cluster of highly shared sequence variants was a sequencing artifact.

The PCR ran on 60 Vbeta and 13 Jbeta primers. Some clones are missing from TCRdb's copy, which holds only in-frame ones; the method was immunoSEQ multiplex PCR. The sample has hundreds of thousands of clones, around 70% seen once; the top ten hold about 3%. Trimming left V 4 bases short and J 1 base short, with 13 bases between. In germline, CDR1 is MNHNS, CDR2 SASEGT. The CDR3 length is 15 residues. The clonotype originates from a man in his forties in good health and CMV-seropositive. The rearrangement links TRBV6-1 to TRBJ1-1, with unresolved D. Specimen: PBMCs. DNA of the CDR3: TGTGCCAGCAGTGGCCGAAGGCTAGAGAACACTGAAGCTTTCTTT. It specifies CASSGRRLENTEAFF.